The rows below give T cell receptor beta chains drawn from one sample of a study of blood T cell repertoires in COVID-19. The protocol was immunoSEQ multiplex PCR, while the TCRdb copy is restricted to in-frame clones and leaves out a portion. The sample has under 350,000 clones, 90% seen once. Sequencing used PBMCs or T cells enriched from blood (not recorded which). Every receptor here comes from a man aged 55 to 70 who had recovered from COVID-19. Each CDR3 is given with its conserved first and last residue. The D gene is left open where the match is weak. Clone size is given for some rows only: seen once, a few or many times, or a class if the clone is expanded.

v_gene,j_gene,d_gene,abundance,CDR3aa,CDR3nt
TRBV10-3,TRBJ1-1,NA,NA,CAISEKRERGGTEAFF,TGTGCCATCAGTGAAAAGCGGGAGAGAGGGGGGACTGAAGCTTTCTTT
TRBV12-5,TRBJ2-3,TRBD1,NA,CATRQGSYTDTQYF,TGTGCTACGCGACAGGGAAGTTACACAGATACGCAGTATTTT
TRBV30,TRBJ1-4,NA,NA,CAWSAQGFEKLFF,TGTGCCTGGAGTGCCCAGGGCTTTGAAAAACTGTTTTTT
TRBV7-8,TRBJ2-1,NA,NA,CASSLTESSYNEQFF,TGTGCCAGCAGCTTGACAGAGAGCTCCTACAATGAGCAGTTCTTC
TRBV5-6,TRBJ1-2,NA,NA,CASSPGQRNYGYTF,TGTGCCAGCAGCCCCGGACAGAGAAACTATGGCTACACCTTC
TRBV6-2/TRBV6-3,TRBJ2-2,NA,NA,CASSRDTNTGELFF,TGTGCCAGCAGCCGGGACACCAACACCGGGGAGCTGTTTTTT
TRBV19,TRBJ1-2,TRBD1,NA,CASSVLQGARGYTF,TGTGCCAGTAGTGTTTTACAGGGGGCGCGTGGCTACACCTTC
TRBV5-4,TRBJ2-2,TRBD1,NA,CASSSGGQGVITGELFF,TGTGCCAGCAGCTCAGGAGGACAGGGGGTGATCACCGGGGAGCTGTTTTTT
TRBV7-9,TRBJ1-4,NA,NA,CASSLDPGGLFF,TGTGCCAGCAGCTTAGACCCTGGTGGCCTGTTTTTT
TRBV19,TRBJ2-4,TRBD2,NA,CASSRSLWGLAGPLAKNIQYF,TGTGCCAGTAGTCGGTCCCTCTGGGGACTAGCGGGACCTCTAGCCAAAAACATTCAGTACTTC
TRBV19,TRBJ1-5,NA,NA,CASSQGPGGAKSSNQPQHF,TGTGCCAGTAGTCAAGGGCCGGGGGGCGCGAAATCTAGCAATCAGCCCCAGCATTTT
TRBV5-1,TRBJ1-4,NA,NA,CASSLGREYNEKLFF,TGCGCCAGCAGCTTGGGTAGGGAGTATAATGAAAAACTGTTTTTT
TRBV7-8,TRBJ2-7,TRBD1,once,CASRRGTGAYEQYF,TGTGCCAGCAGACGCGGGACAGGCGCTTACGAGCAGTACTTC
TRBV30,TRBJ2-1,TRBD2,NA,CAWGLGYNEQFF,TGTGCCTGGGGACTAGGATACAATGAGCAGTTCTTC
TRBV10-3,TRBJ2-7,NA,NA,CAISSGGSSYEQYF,TGTGCCATCAGTTCGGGGGGCAGCTCCTACGAGCAGTACTTC
TRBV11-3,TRBJ2-2,NA,once,CASSPQTDTGELFF,TGTGCCAGCAGCCCACAAACCGACACCGGGGAGCTGTTTTTT
TRBV9,TRBJ1-1,TRBD1,NA,CASSPRTGGTEAFF,TGTGCCAGCAGCCCTCGGACAGGGGGAACTGAAGCTTTCTTT
TRBV24-1,TRBJ2-6,NA,NA,CATSDSPGKSSGANVLTF,TGTGCCACCAGTGATTCCCCAGGGAAGTCCTCTGGGGCCAACGTCCTGACTTTC
TRBV6-5,TRBJ2-7,TRBD1,NA,CASRAGTGGNEQYF,TGTGCCAGCAGGGCCGGGACAGGGGGCAACGAGCAGTACTTC
TRBV6-5,TRBJ1-2,NA,NA,CASSTPGGGFPGYTF,TGTGCCAGCAGCACCCCGGGGGGCGGATTCCCTGGCTACACCTTC
TRBV11-2,TRBJ2-7,TRBD1,NA,CASSTTGTGKRQYF,TGTGCCAGCAGCACTACCGGGACAGGGAAGCGGCAGTACTTC
TRBV15,TRBJ2-3,TRBD2,NA,CATSRRRAGGKDTQYF,TGTGCCACCAGCAGACGAAGGGCGGGGGGAAAAGATACGCAGTATTTT
TRBV19,TRBJ1-3,NA,NA,CASSFPFSSGNTIYF,TGTGCCAGTAGTTTCCCGTTCAGCTCTGGAAACACCATATATTTT